This TCR beta chain was found in a study of shared clonotypes between healthy human individuals (dated by TCRdb to 2020 to 2022). About the full investigation: Two women and three men aged 18 to 49 years were included in the cohort. Blood TCR repertoires of roughly 5 healthy adults were deeply sequenced to estimate repertoire size and the extent of clonotype sharing between individuals. Leukapheresis yielded between about 0.85 and 10 billion PBMCs per donor. For each donor, three plates each were used for CD4 naive and CD4 memory, two plates were used for CD8 naive, and one plate was used for CD8 memory. Different laboratories and diverse techniques were used to prepare libraries and sequence TCR repertoires, to increase sequencing depth and limit assay-specific biases.

Healthy HIV-negative adults with no recently reported acute infections or vaccinations were included as donors. Every donor was a Caucasian adult residing in Nashville, Tennessee, USA. CD4+ T cells were enriched through magnetic negative selection, after which naive cells were positively selected on CD45RA and the remaining negative fraction served as the memory subset. After blood collection by leukapheresis, PBMCs were isolated using Ficoll-Histopaque density gradient centrifugation and then cryopreserved in the vapor phase of liquid nitrogen. Analytical flow cytometry was used to check the purity and quantity of every magnetically sorted T cell population. Each sorted fraction had its genomic DNA isolated and then quantified by UV absorbance on a Nanodrop 2000c. Using the deep immunoSEQ assay, TCR CDR3 regions were amplified from genomic DNA by multiplex PCR. For each cell subset, the extracted genomic DNA was distributed evenly across all wells of several immunoSEQ 96-well plates, and each plate served as one replicate. For sorted subsets, each replicate PCR was loaded with approximately 0.2 ug genomic DNA, equivalent to about 33,000 T cell genomes. The purified libraries were quantified using a Qubit 3.0 fluorometer, sized with a Bioanalyzer 2100, and then quantified again using the KAPA Library Quantification kit. Each immunoSEQ 96-well plate was sequenced on its own single-read 150-cycle Illumina NextSeq 550 flow cell. The original methods were these. Because the immunoSEQ output included only junctional sequences and no quality scores, the filtering could not be the same as the filtering used for full-length reads. To assign V/J genes and CDR3, sequences were annotated against IMGT germline references using PyIR, a Python wrapper for IgBLAST v1.9. Any read was removed if the V/J assignment was weak (E-value above 1e-6), the CDR3 was missing, or the read contained stop codons, out-of-frame junctions, or ambiguous translated residues. A V3J clonotype was defined by an identical inferred V gene, J gene, and CDR3 amino acid sequence. Percentage overlap between repertoires was calculated by dividing the number of shared unique clonotypes by the size of the smaller repertoire. RTK rarefaction, the Chao1 estimator, and Recon v2.1 estimates of unobserved clonotypes were used to assess repertoire richness. OLGA was used to compute generation probabilities for all TCRbeta clonotypes that the gDNA method yielded from a few donors. The clones in this table, taken by TCRdb from immuneACCESS, are in-frame only. Not every clone is retained; where verified, under half of the shortfall comes from an unresolved V gene, and the cause of the rest is unknown. Clone size and V and J calls were adopted from that table, with D and trimming inferred from the DNA. Within this sample are 1.6 million or so clones, with roughly 96% of them counted one time only. In total, the top ten clones hold about 1.2% of the sample.

Trimming accounts for 5 bases at V and 5 bases at J, while the number of junction bases matched to no gene is 10. Reading the germline V gene gives CDR1 SGHAT and CDR2 FQNNGV. The cysteine opens and the phenylalanine closes a CDR3 of 16 amino acids. The DNA shown is the 48-base CDR3, in frame from base 1. Regarding this clone: Its cognate antigen has yet to be identified. Within one base of it there is no much larger clone, and no base qualities were kept.

Study-level results and caveats: Sampling was restricted to blood, and TCR repertoires in tissues likely differ from the TCR repertoires found in blood. Larger estimated clonotype richness was generally found for naive subsets than for memory subsets. Around 5% of naive CD4, roughly 3.5% of naive CD8, 2% to 2.5% of memory CD4, and more than 0.35% of memory CD8 clonotypes were shared across a few donors. Because the study included only a small number of donors, the genetic and exposure-history diversity represented was limited. Pairwise subsampling indicated that sequencing depth was expected to affect the degree of clonotype sharing among donors. Rarefaction of sorted-subset datasets indicated incomplete sequencing despite the large sequencing depth. Compared with non-shared clonotypes, clonotypes shared by all four sorted-subset donors had higher generation probabilities.

Sequenced input: naive CD4+ T cells sorted from blood. What the cell subset or site label conveys for this sample: CD45RA+ positively selected. Recombination connected TRBV11-2 to TRBJ2-2, with 8 bases matching TRBD1. The receptor's source is a man younger than 40 in good health. The CDR3 has the sequence CASSSGQGVGTGELFF. Read as DNA, the sequence is TGTGCCAGCAGCAGCGGACAGGGAGTGGGAACCGGGGAGCTGTTTTTT.